One sample yielded the 26 T cell receptor beta chains listed below, sequenced in a study of T cell repertoires in cytomegalovirus infection. One entry per CDR3 protein results from TCRdb running MiXCR on the reads. The data show around 290,000 distinct CDR3 sequences, with about a quarter seen just once and approximately 15% held by the top ten. Sequenced material: PBMCs. These TCRs come from a human donor in good health (CMV status not recorded). Some clones in this sample may be carry-over from other donors' samples.

The chain links TRBV18 to TRBJ2-6; 7 bases agree with TRBD1. From germline, CDR1 is KGHSH and CDR2 LQKENI. V lost 4 bases, J lost 2 bases, and 2 bases stayed unmatched. The CDR3 is 15 residues long. The CDR3 is CASSHGQAGANVLTF. The CDR3 region has the DNA TGTGCCAGCTCACACGGACAGGCTGGGGCCAACGTCCTGACTTTC.

The V gene is TRBV7-3, the J gene TRBJ2-7; D is possibly TRBD2 (6 bases). Deletions cut 1 base from V and 2 bases from J, with 12 bases between. This CDR3 contains 15 residues. Germline V gene data show CDR1 as SGHTA and CDR2 as FQGTGA. The chain's CDR3 is CASSLKGGGTYEQYF. As DNA, the CDR3 is TGTGCCAGCAGCTTAAAGGGTGGAGGGACCTACGAGCAGTACTTC.

This clonotype occurred many times. CDR3 nucleotides: TGTGCCAGCAGTTTCGCGGCAGGGGGCTCCTACGAGCAGTACTTC. It is translated as CASSFAAGGSYEQYF. The chain employs TRBV12-3 or TRBV12-4 and TRBJ2-7; the match to TRBD1 covers 7 bases. The CDR3 contains 15 residues. The V and J ends lost 3 bases and 0 bases, in that order; junction bases with no gene match: 5.

This chain joins TRBV10-1 and TRBJ1-5; D gene uncertain. The V gene's germline CDR1 is WNHNN and CDR2 SYGVQD (reference sequence). CDR3 size: 14 residues. Trimming took 10 bases from V and 0 from J, leaving 13 bases between them. The CDR3 region has the DNA TGCGCCACCCTTTTCCCGGTTAGCAATCAGCCCCAGCATTTT. This translates into CATLFPVSNQPQHF.

This clonotype occurred many times. The rearrangement links TRBV7-2 to TRBJ2-3; 13 positions agree with TRBD2. Trimming at V came to 4 bases and at J to 6 bases, leaving 7 bases not matched to a gene. In germline, CDR1 is SGHTA, CDR2 FQGNSA. This CDR3 region has 16 residues. The CDR3 DNA reads as TGTGCCAGCAGCTCTGGACTAGCGGGAGAGTTTGATACGCAGTATTTT. Residues: CASSSGLAGEFDTQYF.

This clonotype was observed a handful of times. V gene TRBV28 combines with J gene TRBJ2-1; 14 positions agree with TRBD2. This CDR3 has 16 residues. Germline CDR1 is MDHEN and CDR2 is SYDVKM. Germline trimming cut 8 bases from V and 7 bases from J; bases unmatched to any gene: 10. The DNA for the CDR3 is TGTGCCAGCGGCAATTCGGGGACTAGCGGGAGTAATGAGCAGTTCTTC. It codes for CASGNSGTSGSNEQFF.

The sample holds one count of this clonotype. The V and J genes are TRBV20-1 and TRBJ1-1, with 12 bases lining up with TRBD1. The CDR3 is made up of 19 amino acids. V dropped 6 bases and J dropped 4; count of bases not matched to a gene: 21. CDR1 DFQATT and CDR2 SNEGSKA come from the germline V gene (reference sequence). CDR3 residues: CSAPETTTGTGGAGTEAFF. In nucleotides, the CDR3 is TGCAGTGCCCCCGAGACTACAACCGGGACAGGGGGCGCGGGCACTGAAGCTTTCTTT.

This clonotype was found a few times. The V call is TRBV20-1, the J call TRBJ1-4, with 10 positions matching TRBD1. Germline V gene lookup returns CDR1 DFQATT and CDR2 SNEGSKA (reference sequence). The junction had 12 bases not matched to a gene; V was cut back by 3 bases and J by 8 bases. The CDR3 length is 16 residues. CDR3 nucleotide sequence: TGCAGTGCTAGGACGGGACAGGGGAGTTTCGGCGAAAAACTGTTTTTT. It yields the protein CSARTGQGSFGEKLFF.

This clonotype showed up just a few times. The chain has TRBV28 and TRBJ2-7, with 8 bases matching TRBD2. Germline V gene lookup returns CDR1 MDHEN and CDR2 SYDVKM. J lost 0 bases, V lost 7 bases, and 14 bases had no gene match. The CDR3 covers 17 residues. Here the CDR3 reads CASIQRVAGTSSYEQYF. The CDR3 DNA is TGTGCCAGCATCCAAAGGGTAGCGGGAACTAGCTCCTACGAGCAGTACTTC. The full variable domain, with the rest looked up from reference TRBV28 and TRBJ2-7, is DVKVTQSSRYLVKRTGEKVFLECVQDMDHENMFWYRQDPGLGLRLIYFSYDVKMKEKGDIPEGYSVSREKKERFSLILESASTNQTSMYLCASIQRVAGTSSYEQYFGPGTRLTVT.

CDR3: CASSLRDSSRTDTQYF. As DNA, the CDR3 is TGTGCCAGCAGCTTAAGGGACTCCAGCCGTACAGATACGCAGTATTTT. This sequence joins TRBV11-2 and TRBJ2-3; TRBD2 might be the D (6 bases). The CDR3 has 16 residues. Germline V gives CDR1 SGHAT, CDR2 FQNNGV. V was shortened by 2 bases and J by 3 bases, with 15 bases between the two germline ends.

This sequence joins TRBV28 and TRBJ1-1, with D perhaps TRBD1 (5 bases). This CDR3 region has 15 residues. Trimming pared 1 base from V and 1 base from J, leaving 10 bases between. Looked up from germline, CDR1 is MDHEN and CDR2 is SYDVKM. The CDR3 loop is CASSLSGQGNTEAFF. DNA of the CDR3: TGTGCCAGCAGTTTATCCGGGCAGGGGAACACTGAAGCTTTCTTT.

The chain carries TRBV20-1 and TRBJ2-6, with D possibly being TRBD1 (5 bases). CDR1 and CDR2 from the germline V gene are DFQATT and SNEGSKA (reference sequence). The CDR3 has 15 residues. Trimming shortened V by 3 bases and J by 0 bases, and 9 bases separated the two germline ends. CDR3 nucleotides: TGCAGTGCTAGCCAGGGAACCTCTGGGGCCAACGTCCTGACTTTC. Its translation: CSASQGTSGANVLTF.

In its sample, this clonotype was seen many times. V is TRBV7-2 and J is TRBJ2-1, with D perhaps matching TRBD2 (6 bases). The germline gives CDR1 SGHTA, CDR2 FQGNSA. The V end was cut by 8 bases, the J end by 7 bases, with 18 bases between. CDR3 length: 14 amino acids. The DNA of the CDR3 is TGTGCCAGCCGACTAGAACTAGGGAGTAATGAGCAGTTCTTC. Protein: CASRLELGSNEQFF.

The chain combines TRBV5-4 with TRBJ2-5; D might be TRBD2 (6 bases). V lost 0 bases and J 7 bases, leaving 10 bases between the germline ends. This CDR3 is built from 13 residues. Germline loops: CDR1 SGHNT, CDR2 YYREEE (reference sequence). CDR3 in DNA: TGTGCCAGCAGCTTGGGCCGGGAGAGGACCCAGTACTTC. This codes for CASSLGRERTQYF.

This clonotype is a singleton in its sample. The V call is TRBV19, the J call TRBJ1-5; 7 nucleotides line up with TRBD1. In germline, CDR1 is LNHDA, CDR2 SQIVND (reference sequence). J lost 3 bases, V lost 7 bases, and 9 bases had no gene match. The CDR3 sequence is 15 residues long. The CDR3 DNA is TGTGCCAGTATAAAGGGGGCAGGGGTCAATCAGCCCCAGCATTTT. Residues: CASIKGAGVNQPQHF.

This clonotype was found many times. The chain joins TRBV7-8 to TRBJ2-7, with TRBD2 matching 13 bases. The CDR3 sequence is 15 residues long. The junction had 9 bases not matched to a gene; V was cut back by 5 bases and J by 8 bases. CDR1 is SGHVS and CDR2 is FQNEAQ in the germline V gene. CDR3 residues: CASSPLGTSGIQQYF. CDR3 sequence (DNA): TGTGCCAGCAGCCCCCTCGGGACTAGCGGGATTCAGCAGTACTTC.

This clonotype was recorded at least ten times. The rearrangement uses TRBV6-1 and TRBJ2-6, with D unresolved. V was clipped by 0 bases and J by 13 bases, with 10 bases between them. Germline loops: CDR1 MNHNS, CDR2 SASEGT. The length of the CDR3 is 13 residues. The CDR3 sequence is CASSEASASVLTF. The CDR3 DNA follows: TGTGCCAGCAGTGAAGCTTCGGCAAGTGTCCTGACTTTC.

The sample holds many counts of this clonotype. The chain uses TRBV19 and TRBJ2-3; D is perhaps TRBD1 (6 bases). Germline V gives CDR1 LNHDA, CDR2 SQIVND (reference sequence). The CDR3 contains 13 residues. Trimming pared 5 bases from V and 12 bases from J, leaving 18 bases between. The DNA of the CDR3 is TGTGCCAGTAGTGTCGGGACACAACTTTCCCAGTATTTT. Its protein product is CASSVGTQLSQYF.

This clonotype appeared once. The chain carries TRBV15 and TRBJ1-2, with D possibly matching TRBD1 (5 bases). The germline V gene encodes CDR1 LNHNV and CDR2 YYDKDF (reference sequence). The CDR3 consists of 12 residues. Trimming removed 4 bases from V and 7 bases from J, with 10 bases in between. This CDR3 is CATSNDSLGYTF. Written as DNA, the CDR3 is TGTGCCACCAGCAACGACAGTCTTGGCTACACCTTC.

V is TRBV30 and J is TRBJ2-7, with 7 bases fitting TRBD1. CDR3 length equals 15 residues. The V segment lost 1 base and the J segment 4 bases; nucleotides outside the gene matches: 10. Germline values: CDR1 GTSNPN, CDR2 SVGIG (reference sequence). The CDR3: CAWSDGRGFTYEQYF. CDR3 sequence (DNA): TGTGCCTGGAGTGATGGCAGGGGGTTTACGTACGAGCAGTACTTC.

This chain joins TRBV20-1 and TRBJ1-2; no clear D gene. V was cut by 3 bases and J by 2 bases, with 7 bases left in between. The CDR3 covers 12 residues. Germline assignment: CDR1 DFQATT and CDR2 SNEGSKA (reference sequence). In DNA, the CDR3 is TGCAGTGCTAGCACGGGGAACTATGGCTACACCTTC. It translates to CSASTGNYGYTF.

The rearrangement uses TRBV19 and TRBJ2-4; D unresolved. The germline gives CDR1 LNHDA, CDR2 SQIVND (reference sequence). This CDR3 comprises 15 residues. V was trimmed by 5 bases and J by 0 bases, leaving 11 bases between them. In nucleotides, the CDR3 is TGTGCCAGTAGTGCCCGCGTCCCAGCCAAAAACATTCAGTACTTC. The encoded protein is CASSARVPAKNIQYF.

This clonotype came up many times. Written as DNA, the CDR3 is TGTGCCAGCAGATTCCGACTAGCGGGAGGGGTAGAGACCCAGTACTTC. This sequence encodes CASRFRLAGGVETQYF. V usage is TRBV27 and J usage is TRBJ2-5; 14 positions agree with TRBD2. Germline V gene lookup returns CDR1 MNHEY and CDR2 SMNVEV (reference sequence). The J segment lost 4 bases and the V segment lost 6 bases, leaving 7 bases of the junction unmatched. This CDR3 is built from 16 residues.

This clonotype has at least ten counts. The rearrangement links TRBV7-2 to TRBJ1-3; no clear D. Germline V gene lookup returns CDR1 SGHTA and CDR2 FQGNSA. Trimming cost V 11 bases and J 1 base, with 12 bases left between them. CDR3 length: 13 residues. The CDR3 here is CAQRQTSGNTIYF. CDR3 nucleotide sequence: TGTGCCCAGCGCCAAACTTCTGGAAACACCATATATTTT.

This clonotype showed up many times. The genes are TRBV7-2 and TRBJ2-3; 10 nucleotides agree with TRBD2. The V segment lost 3 bases and the J segment 6 bases; nucleotides outside the gene matches: 6. CDR3 length: 15 amino acids. Germline CDR1 is SGHTA and CDR2 is FQGNSA. CDR3 region: CASSFASGSLDTQYF. The CDR3 DNA reads as TGTGCCAGCAGCTTCGCTAGCGGGAGCTTGGATACGCAGTATTTT.

This clonotype appeared a few times. The V gene is TRBV11-2, the J gene TRBJ1-5; D is uncertain. With 0 bases removed from V and 7 bases from J, the gap between germline ends came to 16 bases. The CDR3 runs 16 residues. The germline CDR1 and CDR2 sequences are SGHAT and FQNNGV. CDR3: CASSLDLGRGWQPQHF. CDR3 in DNA: TGTGCCAGCAGCTTAGATCTTGGGCGGGGTTGGCAGCCCCAGCATTTT. Full variable domain (rest looked up from reference TRBV11-2 and TRBJ1-5): EAGVAQSPRYKIIEKRQSVAFWCNPISGHATLYWYQQILGQGPKLLIQFQNNGVVDDSQLPKDRFSAERLKGVDSTLKIQPAKLEDSAVYLCASSLDLGRGWQPQHFGDGTRLSIL.